This entry describes one T cell receptor beta chain. The data are from a study of blood T cell repertoires in COVID-19. Looking at the study overall: From the United States, Italy and Spain came samples of acute and convalescent COVID-19. Sources were T cells, B-cell-depleted T cells, or PBMCs; the material itself was cDNA or gDNA.

In the authors' methods: Quantification of nucleated cells was approximated via reference gene primer amplification. Assay used: immunoSEQ multiplex PCR; TCRdb lists only in-frame clones, some missing. V and J calls and clone size are those listed in that table; D and trimming were worked out from the DNA. Altogether roughly 70,000 clones are present, about 73% being singletons, with the ten largest covering roughly 35%. Trimming removed 7 bases at V and 3 bases at J, with 19 bases between. The germline V gene encodes CDR1 SGHRS and CDR2 YFSETQ. This CDR3 has 15 amino acids. The sample was peripheral blood. The sequence came from a woman aged 70 to 79 with acute or convalescent COVID-19. V usage is TRBV5-1 and J usage is TRBJ1-1; possibly TRBD1 for D (6 bases). This CDR3 reads CASRPGGARYTEAFF. CDR3 DNA sequence: TGCGCCAGCCGCCCGGGGGGGGCGAGATACACTGAAGCTTTCTTT.